A single sample is the source of the 29 T cell receptor beta chains below, sequenced in a study of blood T cell repertoires in COVID-19. Assay: immunoSEQ multiplex PCR; the TCRdb copy retains only in-frame clones and omits some. Here the sample spans approximately 290,000 clones, 65% to 85% being singletons. The sequencing sample was made of peripheral blood. The receptors originated from a person aged 65 to 85 with COVID-19, enrolled during active disease.

The chain recombines TRBV5-4 with TRBJ2-7, with TRBD1 matching 10 bases. CDR1 and CDR2 from the germline V gene are SGHNT and YYREEE (reference sequence). This CDR3 comprises 15 residues. With 4 bases clipped from V and 0 bases from J, the junction kept 4 bases outside the gene matches. In DNA form, the CDR3 reads TGTGCCAGCAGCCCGGGACAGGGGTTCTCCTACGAGCAGTACTTC. Translation: CASSPGQGFSYEQYF.

The genes are TRBV5-1 and TRBJ1-1, with TRBD1 identical over 8 bases. CDR3 size: 15 residues. CDR1 is SGHRS and CDR2 is YFSETQ in the germline V gene. The V and J ends lost 4 bases and 0 bases, in that order; junction bases with no gene match: 5. CDR3 protein: CASSTGTGMNTEAFF. The CDR3 DNA is TGCGCCAGCAGCACCGGGACAGGAATGAACACTGAAGCTTTCTTT. Variable domain in full (rest from reference TRBV5-1 and TRBJ1-1): KAGVTQTPRYLIKTRGQQVTLSCSPISGHRSVSWYQQTPGQGLQFLFEYFSETQRNKGNFPGRFSGRQFSNSRSEMNVSTLELGDSALYLCASSTGTGMNTEAFFGQGTRLTVV.

The chain combines TRBV5-1 with TRBJ2-2, with 7 nucleotides matching TRBD1. Germline lookup yields CDR1 SGHRS and CDR2 YFSETQ. Germline trimming cut 1 base from V and 2 bases from J; bases unmatched to any gene: 5. The length of the CDR3 is 16 residues. The CDR3 region has the DNA TGCGCCAGCAGCTTGACAACAGGGGTCAACACCGGGGAGCTGTTTTTT. It specifies CASSLTTGVNTGELFF.

V and J are TRBV2 and TRBJ2-1, with TRBD1 matching over 9 bases. The germline CDR1 and CDR2 sequences are SNHLY and FYNNEI. The CDR3 runs 14 residues. V shed 6 bases and J 7 bases; nucleotides not matched to a gene: 7. The CDR3 spells CASSEGQGPNEQFF. DNA for the CDR3: TGTGCCAGCAGCGAGGGACAGGGTCCTAATGAGCAGTTCTTC.

This clone occurred a few times. The genes are TRBV4-3 and TRBJ2-1, with a tentative D call TRBD1 (5 bases). CDR3 size: 15 residues. Trimming removed 4 bases from V and 7 bases from J, with 17 bases in between. The germline CDR1 and CDR2 sequences are LGHNA and YSLEER. This CDR3 is CASSLQAFMKNEQFF. In DNA, the CDR3 is TGCGCCAGCAGCCTACAGGCTTTTATGAAGAATGAGCAGTTCTTC.

The chain joins TRBV3-1 (or the pseudogene TRBV3-2) to TRBJ1-3; no firm D call. Trimming left V 0 bases short and J 4 bases short, with 10 bases between. The CDR3 contains 15 residues. Germline-derived CDR1 and CDR2 are LGHDT and YNNKEL (reference sequence). The DNA for the CDR3 is TGTGCCAGCAGCCAAGATATATCCCGGGGAAACACCATATATTTT. This codes for CASSQDISRGNTIYF.

This clone was detected only once. The rearrangement uses TRBV27 and TRBJ2-7; the match to TRBD1 covers 8 bases. V gave up 6 bases and J gave up 3 bases; unmatched junction bases: 10. Germline CDR1 reads MNHEY; CDR2 reads SMNVEV (reference sequence). The CDR3 covers 15 residues. CDR3 residues: CASRPNRDRIYEQYF. The CDR3 nucleotides are TGTGCCAGCAGACCTAACCGGGACAGGATCTACGAGCAGTACTTC.

The rearrangement links TRBV5-4 to TRBJ1-6; a possible D gene is TRBD1 (5 bases). This CDR3 contains 14 residues. The germline gives CDR1 SGHNT, CDR2 YYREEE (reference sequence). V was shortened by 0 bases and J by 5 bases, with 6 bases between the two germline ends. DNA for the CDR3: TGTGCCAGCAGCTTGGGGGGGGATAATTCACCCCTCCACTTT. It yields the protein CASSLGGDNSPLHF.

The V and J genes are TRBV7-6 and TRBJ2-1; D ambiguous. Germline assignment: CDR1 SGHVS and CDR2 FNYEAQ. The CDR3 has 13 amino acids. V was clipped by 1 base and J by 10 bases, with 11 bases between them. The CDR3 is CASSLVLVDEQFF. In DNA, the CDR3 is TGTGCCAGCAGCTTAGTTCTAGTAGACGAGCAGTTCTTC.

Of note for this clone: In the same sample, other DNA sequences code for this CDR3. The gene calls are TRBV15 and TRBJ1-6; the match to TRBD1 covers 9 bases. There are 15 residues in the CDR3. CDR1 is LNHNV and CDR2 is YYDKDF in the germline V gene (reference sequence). V lost 2 bases, J lost 7 bases, and 3 bases stayed unmatched. CDR3 coding DNA: TGTGCCACCAGCAGAACAGGGACAGGGAATTCACCCCTCCACTTT. This gives the protein CATSRTGTGNSPLHF.

The V and J genes are TRBV7-8 and TRBJ2-6; D might be TRBD2 (6 bases). V lost 6 bases, J lost 0 bases, and 21 bases lay in between. Germline V gene lookup returns CDR1 SGHVS and CDR2 FQNEAQ. This CDR3 has 19 residues. CDR3 sequence reads: CASRKTRTNANSGANVLTF. The CDR3 DNA reads TGTGCCAGCAGGAAAACCAGGACTAATGCTAACTCTGGGGCCAACGTCCTGACTTTC.

The genes are TRBV6-1 and TRBJ2-2; 8 bases are shared with TRBD2. Germline-derived CDR1 and CDR2 are MNHNS and SASEGT. The V segment lost 3 bases and the J segment 4 bases; nucleotides outside the gene matches: 4. The CDR3 runs to 15 residues. CDR3: CASSDPGGATGELFF. CDR3 nucleotides: TGTGCCAGCAGTGACCCCGGGGGGGCCACCGGGGAGCTGTTTTTT.

The chain combines TRBV30 with TRBJ2-2, with D perhaps TRBD1 (5 bases). CDR1 is GTSNPN and CDR2 is SVGIG in the germline V gene (reference sequence). Trimming stripped 3 bases from V and 6 bases from J, with 17 bases between. The CDR3 runs 15 residues. The CDR3 nucleotides are TGTGCCTGGAGCCCCGGTGCAGGGTCTGCCGGGGAGCTGTTTTTT. It is translated as CAWSPGAGSAGELFF.

The chain has TRBV19 and TRBJ1-1; TRBD1 might be the D (5 bases). The V end lost 4 bases, the J end lost 1 base, and 16 bases lay between the germline ends. Germline V CDR1 and CDR2: LNHDA, SQIVND (reference sequence). This CDR3 spans 16 amino acids. The CDR3 sequence is CASSTGAGRANTEAFF. As DNA, the CDR3 is TGTGCCAGTAGTACTGGGGCGGGACGGGCGAACACTGAAGCTTTCTTT.

This chain joins TRBV5-4 and TRBJ2-7; 8 nucleotides match TRBD1. With V trimmed by 4 bases and J by 3 bases, 6 bases remained unmatched. This CDR3 region has 14 residues. The germline CDR1 and CDR2 sequences are SGHNT and YYREEE (reference sequence). The DNA of the CDR3 is TGTGCCAGCAGCCCGCGACAGGGGTTCTACGAGCAGTACTTC. This gives the protein CASSPRQGFYEQYF.

This chain links TRBV7-3 with TRBJ1-6; the D gene is possibly TRBD1 (6 bases). This CDR3 comprises 14 residues. V gave up 3 bases and J gave up 7 bases, with 10 bases separating them. Germline lookup yields CDR1 SGHTA and CDR2 FQGTGA. CDR3 bases: TGTGCCAGCAGCTTGACAGGAGAGAATTCACCCCTCCACTTT. This sequence encodes CASSLTGENSPLHF.

The J gene is TRBJ2-7, the V gene TRBV25-1, with D possibly matching TRBD2 (6 bases). There are 15 residues in the CDR3. V lost 1 base to trimming and J lost 0 bases, with 10 bases between them. Germline V gives CDR1 MGHDK, CDR2 SYGVNS. DNA of the CDR3: TGTGCCAGCAGTGAATTTTCGGGAGTCTCCTACGAGCAGTACTTC. Residues: CASSEFSGVSYEQYF.

This chain connects TRBV30 to TRBJ2-5, with 10 bases lining up with TRBD2. The CDR3 totals 15 residues. Trimming cost V 6 bases and J 4 bases; bases outside gene matches: 11. CDR1 is GTSNPN and CDR2 is SVGIG in the germline V gene (reference sequence). CDR3: CACQGLAGVGETQYF. CDR3 nucleotides: TGTGCCTGCCAGGGGCTAGCGGGAGTTGGAGAGACCCAGTACTTC.

This clone was seen a handful of times. The J gene is TRBJ1-1, the V gene TRBV5-1; D unclear. This CDR3 spans 13 amino acids. From germline, CDR1 is SGHRS and CDR2 YFSETQ. The germline V and J ends were trimmed by 4 bases and 0 bases, with 7 bases remaining between them. CDR3 protein: CASSQDVNTEAFF. Here the CDR3 DNA reads TGCGCCAGCAGCCAGGATGTGAACACTGAAGCTTTCTTT.

The chain recombines TRBV6-2 or TRBV6-3 with TRBJ2-5, with 11 bases fitting TRBD2. This CDR3 region has 15 residues. CDR1 is MNHEY and CDR2 is SVGEGT in the germline V gene. The J segment lost 3 bases and the V segment lost 4 bases, leaving 4 bases of the junction unmatched. CDR3 bases: TGTGCCAGCAGTTTACTAGCGGGGGAAGAAGAGACCCAGTACTTC. Amino acid sequence: CASSLLAGEEETQYF.

This rearrangement joins TRBV9 to TRBJ1-6; D may be TRBD1 (5 bases). Trimming took off 1 base at V and 10 bases at J, with 9 bases between the two ends. This CDR3 comprises 13 residues. In germline, CDR1 is SGDLS, CDR2 YYNGEE. The CDR3 nucleotides read TGTGCCAGCAGCGTACGCCCAGGGTCACCCCTCCACTTT. Its translation is CASSVRPGSPLHF.

The chain joins TRBV7-2 to TRBJ1-5; tentatively, D is TRBD1 (6 bases). Trimming stripped 8 bases from V and 4 bases from J, with 15 bases between. From germline, CDR1 is SGHTA and CDR2 FQGNSA. CDR3 size: 14 residues. The CDR3: CASGQFNSNQPQHF. The CDR3 region has the DNA TGTGCCAGCGGACAGTTCAACTCTAATCAGCCCCAGCATTTT.

This chain joins TRBV19 and TRBJ1-2, with TRBD1 identical over 7 bases. The V and J ends lost 1 base and 4 bases, in that order; junction bases with no gene match: 6. This CDR3 region has 15 residues. Per germline, CDR1 LNHDA and CDR2 SQIVND (reference sequence). The CDR3 loop is CASSIGNRGTYGYTF. CDR3 in DNA: TGTGCCAGTAGTATAGGGAACAGGGGAACCTATGGCTACACCTTC.

The genes are TRBV19 and TRBJ1-6; the D is unclear. Trimming shortened V by 0 bases and J by 7 bases, and 7 bases separated the two germline ends. Per germline, CDR1 LNHDA and CDR2 SQIVND (reference sequence). The CDR3 contains 14 residues. CDR3: CASSIEMRNSPLHF. For the CDR3, the DNA is TGTGCCAGTAGTATAGAGATGAGGAATTCACCCCTCCACTTT. Complete variable domain (other parts from reference TRBV19 and TRBJ1-6): DGGITQSPKYLFRKEGQNVTLSCEQNLNHDAMYWYRQDPGQGLRLIYYSQIVNDFQKGDIAEGYSVSREKKESFPLTVTSAQKNPTAFYLCASSIEMRNSPLHFGNGTRLTVT.

The chain joins TRBV7-9 to TRBJ1-4; the match to TRBD1 covers 7 bases. This CDR3 contains 16 residues. In germline, CDR1 is SEHNR, CDR2 FQNEAQ (reference sequence). V shed 4 bases, J shed 0 bases, and the junction held 5 bases outside the gene matches. The CDR3 sequence: CASSWTGDATNEKLFF. The CDR3, as DNA: TGTGCCAGCAGCTGGACAGGAGACGCAACTAATGAAAAACTGTTTTTT.

The chain uses TRBV15 and TRBJ1-1; D is unclear. The CDR3 totals 15 residues. Germline V gives CDR1 LNHNV, CDR2 YYDKDF (reference sequence). V lost 0 bases, J lost 6 bases, and 14 bases lay in between. The CDR3 loop reads CATSRDAWGVAEAFF. The CDR3 coding sequence is TGTGCCACCAGCAGAGATGCCTGGGGAGTAGCTGAAGCTTTCTTT.

The chain links TRBV28 to TRBJ2-1; D might be TRBD2 (6 bases). CDR1 is MDHEN, CDR2 SYDVKM, per germline. V was shortened by 5 bases and J by 7 bases, with 15 bases between the two germline ends. There are 14 residues in the CDR3. In nucleotides, the CDR3 is TGTGCCAGCAGTGCCTCGACTAGTTGGAATGAGCAGTTCTTC. It yields the protein CASSASTSWNEQFF.

The V and J genes are TRBV11-2 and TRBJ1-4; TRBD1 might be the D (6 bases). CDR1 SGHAT and CDR2 FQNNGV come from the germline V gene. V was pared by 1 base and J by 5 bases, with 11 bases between. The CDR3 runs 15 residues. DNA for the CDR3: TGTGCCAGCAGCTTAGGGAGGGGGGGGAATGAAAAACTGTTTTTT. This encodes CASSLGRGGNEKLFF.

V usage is TRBV24-1 and J usage is TRBJ2-5; D is possibly TRBD1 (7 bases). The CDR3 runs to 17 residues. Germline CDR1 KGHDR, CDR2 SFDVKD. The V and J ends lost 4 bases and 5 bases respectively, with 22 bases between them. CDR3 DNA sequence: TGTGCCACCAGTGACCCTGGGACAGCGGGCCCGGGCGAGACCCAGTACTTC. This sequence encodes CATSDPGTAGPGETQYF.